This TCR beta chain was captured by sequencing in a study of CD8 T cells in ankylosing spondylitis. Study findings and constraints: A motif of 7 or 8 highly homologous TCR beta variants was seen as apparently characteristic of ankylosing spondylitis blood. Clones linked to disease were reported to show significant enrichment in matched ankylosing spondylitis synovial fluid.

One entry per CDR3 protein results from TCRdb running MiXCR on the 5' RACE reads. The table lists under 850,000 distinct CDR3 sequences, around 17% of them singletons. The CDR3 is made up of 15 amino acids. The V and J ends lost 0 bases and 0 bases respectively, with 9 bases between them. Only a few counts were recorded for this clonotype. Its target is not known. This receptor was obtained from a male donor with ankylosing spondylitis. The sequencing sample was made of blood, either unsorted or a sorted T cell fraction (not recorded which). The rearrangement links TRBV12-3 or TRBV12-4 to TRBJ2-7; tentatively, D is TRBD1 (5 bases). This CDR3 reads CASSLAGVGSYEQYF. The CDR3 DNA sequence: TGTGCCAGCAGTTTAGCAGGGGTAGGCTCCTACGAGCAGTACTTC.